This TCR beta chain was observed in a study of response to subunit inactivated influenza vaccine (dated by TCRdb to about 2018). At the level of the whole study: Deep quantitative profiling of the T cell receptor repertoire was used in the study to follow responses to a trivalent subunit inactivated influenza vaccine. Summary of the overall study and its limitations: According to the authors, only a limited number of new T cells may be recruited by each seasonal influenza vaccination.

The library was obtained by RT-PCR. Reads for this sample came from an Illumina HiSeq 2500. TCRdb's own reprocessing of the public reads used fastp at Q25 and MiXCR and kept productive beta chains. Rows with a matching CDR3 protein are joined into one entry that keeps the most common DNA and genes. The table for this sample lists around 570,000 distinct CDR3 sequences; less than 10% of them were counted only once. 10% to 15% of the sample rests with the top ten. This clonotype has more than one count but fewer than ten. The antigen it recognizes is unknown. No quality values exist for individual bases; no much larger clone is one base distant. V loses 3 bases, J loses 1 base, and the germline ends lie 10 bases apart. The CDR3 runs 14 residues from the cysteine to the phenylalanine. Just CDR3 DNA is preserved here, 42 bases in frame from base 1.

The rearrangement combines TRBV12-3 or TRBV12-4 with TRBJ2-7; there is no confident call for the D gene. The sample was PBMCs from blood, taken about 23 months after vaccination. This TCR was recovered from a man aged 50 to 69 who received an inactivated influenza vaccine. Donor details come from another sample of the same person, matched by shared clones. The nucleotide sequence is TGTGCCAGCAGTTTGAACAGCCTATCCTACGAGCAGTACTTC. Translated, it reads CASSLNSLSYEQYF.